This TCR beta chain was identified during a study of blood T cell repertoires in COVID-19 (dated by TCRdb to about 2020). Turning to the overall study: The collaborator samples originated in the United States, Italy and Spain and spanned the acute and convalescent phases of COVID-19. The prospective study material was composed of cDNA or gDNA derived from T cells, B-cell-depleted T cells, or PBMCs. A de-identified subject ID, COVID-19 status, age in years and sex were almost always included in the sample metadata. Where available, HLA class I and class II types were taken from metadata supplied by the sample provider and were not determined by assay-based typing. The samples were drawn from the first 160 participants of the ongoing ImmuneRACE study and from 1,254 subjects provided by 6 global collaborators. A freely available public database, intended as a resource for researchers studying the immune response to SARS-CoV-2, is where the repertoires were released. Subjects who had been exposed to COVID-19, were actively infected with it, or had recovered from it provided the deeply sampled blood TCRbeta repertoires that made up the dataset.

The immunoSEQ Assay, a bias-controlled multiplex PCR, was used to amplify TCRbeta CDR3 regions from genomic DNA. The source study handled its data this way. Nucleated cell counts per sample were estimated from amplification of reference gene primers within the assay. Sequence reads were collapsed and filtered to measure the absolute abundance of every unique TCRbeta CDR3 rearrangement. For each sample, productive Simpson clonality was calculated by taking the square root of Simpson's diversity index across productive rearrangements. Here the immuneACCESS table is served through TCRdb, limited to in-frame sequences with V and J called. Missing clones are a known gap in these copies; in checked studies unresolved V genes cover under half, and the rest lacks a known reason. For V, J and clone size, that table is used; D and trimming come from the DNA. Here the sample has about 410,000 clones; 70% to 90% occur a single time. 1.5% to 1.7% of the sample comes from the top ten.

One collaborating source in Seattle enrolled patients during active infection and followed them longitudinally through the course of disease. Collaborating institutions collected whole blood in K2EDTA tubes following their own protocols. For TCRbeta analysis, collaborators shipped samples as frozen whole blood, isolated PBMCs, or DNA extracted from either of those sample types. In the germline V gene, CDR1 corresponds to SGDLS and CDR2 to YYNGEE. At the junction V is shortened by 3 bases and J by 4 bases; bases outside the gene matches: 6. The CDR3 sequence holds 15 residues, the cysteine and phenylalanine included. Only the CDR3 DNA stays, 45 bases, in frame from base 1. Findings and caveats that apply to the study as a whole: How much clinical and demographic metadata was included differed by source and by participant, and the metadata was provided uncurated.

Of note for this clone: What this receptor recognizes is not known. No quality values exist for individual bases; no much larger clone is one base distant.

What was sequenced was peripheral blood. The chain is encoded by TRBV9 joined to TRBJ2-2; 7 junctional bases match TRBD2. The source of this sequence is a woman between 35 and 50 years old with COVID-19, enrolled during active disease. In nucleotide form, the sequence is TGTGCCAGCAGCGCGCGGGGGATACGCACCGGGGAGCTGTTTTTT. Protein translation: CASSARGIRTGELFF.